The sample holds many counts of the clone carrying this T cell receptor beta chain. Sample time point: before trial treatment. The data were obtained in a study of low-dose radiotherapy and immunotherapy resistance in tumors. Looking at the study overall: Dosing for Cohort 2 consisted of 1 Gy per fraction every two weeks, reaching a total of 13 Gy over 26 weeks.

Germline CDR1 ENHRY, CDR2 SYGVKD. The ends were cut back, 6 bases at V and 1 base at J, with 19 bases in the middle. CDR3 length: 17 residues. TRAV- and TRBV-specific primers, spanning alpha and beta chains, primed first-strand cDNA. Both a constant-region primer and a V-primer adapter served to amplify TCRs across roughly 20 PCR cycles. In vitro transcription was used to amplify the isolated mRNA. TCRdb reanalysed the reads using MiXCR and keeps one entry per CDR3 protein. The sample lists tens of thousands of distinct CDR3 sequences; 15% to 20% were seen once. Specimen: PBMCs, collected before treatment. The sequence was collected from a male donor with prostate cancer. The J gene is TRBJ1-3, the V gene TRBV10-3, with D uncertain. CDR3 loop: CAISSPPAGKSGNTIYF. CDR3 nucleotides: TGTGCCATCAGCTCTCCCCCGGCCGGGAAGTCTGGAAACACCATATATTTT.